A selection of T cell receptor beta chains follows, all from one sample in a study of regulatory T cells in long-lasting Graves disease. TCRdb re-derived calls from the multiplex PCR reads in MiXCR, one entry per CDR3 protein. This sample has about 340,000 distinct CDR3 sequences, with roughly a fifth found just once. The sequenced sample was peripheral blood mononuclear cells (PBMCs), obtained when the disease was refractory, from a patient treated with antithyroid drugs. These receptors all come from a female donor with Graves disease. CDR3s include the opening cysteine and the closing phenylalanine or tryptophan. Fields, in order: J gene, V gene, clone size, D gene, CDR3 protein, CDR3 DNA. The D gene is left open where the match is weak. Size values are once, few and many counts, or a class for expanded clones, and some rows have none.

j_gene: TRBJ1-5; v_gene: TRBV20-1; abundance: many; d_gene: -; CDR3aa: CSARDGTGSNQPQHF; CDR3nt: TGCAGTGCTAGAGATGGCACAGGGAGCAATCAGCCCCAGCATTTT
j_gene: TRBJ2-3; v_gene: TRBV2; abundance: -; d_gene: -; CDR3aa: CASSDRTGENTQYF; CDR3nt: TGTGCCAGCAGTGACAGAACTGGAGAGAATACGCAGTATTTT
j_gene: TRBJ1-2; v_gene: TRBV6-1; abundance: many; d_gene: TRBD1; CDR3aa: CASRDTGDYGYTF; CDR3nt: TGTGCCAGCAGAGACACAGGGGACTATGGCTACACCTTC
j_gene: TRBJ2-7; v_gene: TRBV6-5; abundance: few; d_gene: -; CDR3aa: CASSFSDPKTGPYEQYF; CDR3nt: TGTGCCAGCAGTTTCTCAGACCCAAAGACAGGTCCCTACGAGCAGTACTTC
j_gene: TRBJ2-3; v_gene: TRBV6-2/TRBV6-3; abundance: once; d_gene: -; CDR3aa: CASSLMDFTDTQYF; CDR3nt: TGTGCCAGCAGTTTAATGGACTTCACAGATACGCAGTATTTT
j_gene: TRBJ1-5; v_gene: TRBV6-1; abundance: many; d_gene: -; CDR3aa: CASSSPPWGVEGNQPQHF; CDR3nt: TGTGCCAGCAGCTCTCCTCCGTGGGGGGTTGAGGGCAATCAGCCCCAGCATTTT
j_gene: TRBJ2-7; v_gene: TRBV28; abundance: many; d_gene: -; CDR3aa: CASSLSYRYLGGKGDEQYF; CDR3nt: TGTGCCAGCAGTTTATCATATCGGTACTTGGGGGGAAAGGGCGACGAGCAGTACTTC
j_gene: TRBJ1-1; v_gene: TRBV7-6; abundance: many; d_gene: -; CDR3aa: CASSLAFGQPNTEAFF; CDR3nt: TGTGCCAGCAGCTTAGCGTTCGGACAACCGAACACTGAAGCTTTCTTT
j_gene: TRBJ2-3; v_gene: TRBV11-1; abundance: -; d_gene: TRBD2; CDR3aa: CASSLPGDSGRTTDTQYF; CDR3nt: TGTGCCAGCAGCTTACCCGGAGACAGCGGGAGGACCACAGATACGCAGTATTTT
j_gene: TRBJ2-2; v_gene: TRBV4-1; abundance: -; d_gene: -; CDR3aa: CASSQDGQWNTGELFF; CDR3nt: TGCGCCAGCAGCCAAGATGGTCAGTGGAACACCGGGGAGCTGTTTTTT
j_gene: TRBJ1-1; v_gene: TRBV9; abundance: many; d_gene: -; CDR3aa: CASSVEPQNTEAFF; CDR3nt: TGTGCCAGCAGCGTAGAACCACAGAACACTGAAGCTTTCTTT
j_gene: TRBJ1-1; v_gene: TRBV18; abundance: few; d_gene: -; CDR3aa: CASSPKVQGWRITEAFF; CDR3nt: TGTGCCAGCTCACCAAAAGTTCAGGGATGGCGGATCACTGAAGCTTTCTTT
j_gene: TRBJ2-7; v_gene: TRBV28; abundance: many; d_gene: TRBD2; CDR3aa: CASSSRTSSGRAYGSYEQYF; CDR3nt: TGTGCCAGCAGTTCGCGGACTTCTAGCGGGAGGGCCTATGGATCCTACGAGCAGTACTTC
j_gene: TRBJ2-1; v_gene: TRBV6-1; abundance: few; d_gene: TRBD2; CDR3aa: CASRPSGKSSYNEQFF; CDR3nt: TGTGCCAGCAGACCTAGCGGGAAGAGCTCCTACAATGAGCAGTTCTTC
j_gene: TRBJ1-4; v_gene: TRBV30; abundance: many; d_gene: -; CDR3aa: CAWSGPNEKLFF; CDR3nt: TGTGCCTGGAGTGGACCGAATGAAAAACTGTTTTTT
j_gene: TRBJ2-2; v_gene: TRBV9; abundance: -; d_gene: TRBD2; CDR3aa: CASSVQTSGSGELFF; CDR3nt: TGTGCCAGCAGCGTCCAGACTAGCGGGAGTGGGGAGCTGTTTTTT
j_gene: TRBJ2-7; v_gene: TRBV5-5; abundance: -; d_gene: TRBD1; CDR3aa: CASSLGRGPEAYEQYF; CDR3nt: TGTGCCAGCAGCTTGGGTAGGGGGCCCGAAGCCTACGAGCAGTACTTC
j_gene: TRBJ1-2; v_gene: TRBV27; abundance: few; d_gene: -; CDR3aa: CASSLSRHGYGYTF; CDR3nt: TGTGCCAGCAGTTTATCCAGGCACGGGTATGGCTACACCTTC
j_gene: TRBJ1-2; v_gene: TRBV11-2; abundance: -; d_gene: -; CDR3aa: CASSAQQGRDGYTF; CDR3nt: TGTGCCAGCAGCGCCCAACAGGGCCGGGATGGCTACACCTTC
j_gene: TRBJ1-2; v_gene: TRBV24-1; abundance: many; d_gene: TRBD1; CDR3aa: CATSGGTVYGYTF; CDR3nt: TGTGCCACCAGTGGAGGGACAGTCTATGGCTACACCTTC
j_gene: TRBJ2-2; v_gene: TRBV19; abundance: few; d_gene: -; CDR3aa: CASSGRTGELFF; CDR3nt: TGTGCCAGTAGTGGGCGGACCGGGGAGCTGTTTTTT
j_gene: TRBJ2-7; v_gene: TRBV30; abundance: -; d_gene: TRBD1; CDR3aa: CAWSGGMGQSYEQYF; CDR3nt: TGTGCCTGGAGTGGGGGGATGGGACAGTCCTACGAGCAGTACTTC
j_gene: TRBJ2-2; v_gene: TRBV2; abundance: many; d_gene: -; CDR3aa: CASSRRTGELFF; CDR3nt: TGTGCCAGCAGTCGTCGTACCGGGGAGCTGTTTTTT
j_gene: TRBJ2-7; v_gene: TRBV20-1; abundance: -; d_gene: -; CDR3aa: CSLALEYEQYF; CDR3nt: TGCAGTTTAGCGCTCGAGTACGAGCAGTACTTC
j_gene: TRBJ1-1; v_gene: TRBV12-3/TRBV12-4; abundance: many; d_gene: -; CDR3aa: CASSLSGSGRPEAFF; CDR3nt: TGTGCCAGCAGTTTATCGGGCAGTGGGAGACCTGAAGCTTTCTTT
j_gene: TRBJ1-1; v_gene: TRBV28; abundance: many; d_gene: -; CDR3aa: CASTVGKRGNTEAFF; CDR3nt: TGTGCCAGCACGGTGGGGAAGCGCGGTAACACTGAAGCTTTCTTT
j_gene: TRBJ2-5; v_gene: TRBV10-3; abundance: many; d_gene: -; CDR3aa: CAISHRDGETQYF; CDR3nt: TGTGCCATCAGTCACCGGGACGGTGAGACCCAGTACTTC
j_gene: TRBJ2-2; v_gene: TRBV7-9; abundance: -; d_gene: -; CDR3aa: CASSAFGLGGSNTGELFF; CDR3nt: TGTGCCAGCAGCGCTTTCGGACTAGGGGGTTCGAACACCGGGGAGCTGTTTTTT
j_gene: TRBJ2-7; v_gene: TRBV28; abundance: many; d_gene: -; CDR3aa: CASSHPLLVNEQYF; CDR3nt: TGTGCCAGCAGTCACCCTTTGCTTGTCAACGAGCAGTACTTC
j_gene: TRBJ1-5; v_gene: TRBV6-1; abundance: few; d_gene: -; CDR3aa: CASKSVLDSNQPQHF; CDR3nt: TGTGCCAGCAAATCCGTCCTAGATAGCAATCAGCCCCAGCATTTT
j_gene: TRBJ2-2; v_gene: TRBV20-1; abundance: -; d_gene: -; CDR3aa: CSASRWGFGGELFF; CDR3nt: TGCAGTGCTAGCCGCTGGGGGTTCGGCGGGGAGCTGTTTTTT
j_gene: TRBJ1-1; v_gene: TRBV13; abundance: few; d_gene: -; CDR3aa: CASRPLGGENTEAFF; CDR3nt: TGTGCCAGCAGGCCCCTCGGCGGAGAGAACACTGAAGCTTTCTTT
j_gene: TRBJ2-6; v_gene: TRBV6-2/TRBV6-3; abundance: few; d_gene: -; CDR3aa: CASSPVGGANVLTF; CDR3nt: TGTGCCAGCAGCCCGGTCGGGGGGGCCAACGTCCTGACTTTC
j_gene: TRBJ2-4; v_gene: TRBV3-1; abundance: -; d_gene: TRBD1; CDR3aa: CASSQRDRGRAKNIQYF; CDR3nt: TGTGCCAGCAGCCAAAGAGACAGGGGGCGGGCCAAAAACATTCAGTACTTC
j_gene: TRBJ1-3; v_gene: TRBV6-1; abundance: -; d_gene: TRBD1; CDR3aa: CASGDSTEGNTIYF; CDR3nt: TGTGCCAGCGGGGACAGTACGGAAGGAAACACCATATATTTT
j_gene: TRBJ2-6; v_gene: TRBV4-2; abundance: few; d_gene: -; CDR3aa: CASSRGREGSGANVLTF; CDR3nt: TGTGCCAGCAGCCGGGGACGAGAAGGCTCTGGGGCCAACGTCCTGACTTTC
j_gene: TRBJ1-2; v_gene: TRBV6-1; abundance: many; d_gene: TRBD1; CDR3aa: CASNYGTGSSNYGYTF; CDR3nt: TGTGCCAGCAACTACGGGACAGGGTCTTCTAACTATGGCTACACCTTC
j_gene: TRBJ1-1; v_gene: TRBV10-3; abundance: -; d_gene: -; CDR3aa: CAISSAGGSTEAFF; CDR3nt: TGTGCCATCAGCTCTGCGGGGGGTAGCACTGAAGCTTTCTTT
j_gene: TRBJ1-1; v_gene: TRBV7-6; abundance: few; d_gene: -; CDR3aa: CASSLRAVGTEAFF; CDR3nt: TGTGCTAGCAGCTTGAGGGCAGTCGGCACTGAAGCTTTCTTT
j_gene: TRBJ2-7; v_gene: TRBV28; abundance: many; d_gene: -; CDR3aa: CASSSAWGEQYF; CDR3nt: TGTGCCAGCAGTTCCGCTTGGGGCGAGCAGTACTTC
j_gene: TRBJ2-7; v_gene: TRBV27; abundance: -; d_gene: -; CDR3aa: CASSPRGLAGVSYEQYF; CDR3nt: TGTGCCAGCAGTCCAAGGGGGCTAGCGGGCGTCTCCTACGAGCAGTACTTC
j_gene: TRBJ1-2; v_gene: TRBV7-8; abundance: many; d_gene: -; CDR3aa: CASSDSGHGYTF; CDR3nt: TGTGCCAGCAGCGACTCAGGGCATGGCTACACCTTC
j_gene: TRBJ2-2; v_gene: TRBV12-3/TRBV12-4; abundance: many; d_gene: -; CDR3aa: CASSSHREMFTGELFF; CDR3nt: TGTGCCAGCAGTTCCCACAGGGAGATGTTCACCGGGGAGCTGTTTTTT
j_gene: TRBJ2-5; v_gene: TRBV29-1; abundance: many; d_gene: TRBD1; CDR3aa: CSDRGWGQGHQETQYF; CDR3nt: TGCAGCGACAGAGGGTGGGGACAGGGACACCAAGAGACCCAGTACTTC
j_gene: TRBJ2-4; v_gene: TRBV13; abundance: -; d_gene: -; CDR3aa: CASSAPTESLAKNIQYF; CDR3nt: TGTGCCAGCAGCGCGCCCACAGAGAGCCTAGCCAAAAACATTCAGTACTTC
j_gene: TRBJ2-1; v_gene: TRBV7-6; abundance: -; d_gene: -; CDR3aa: CASSLYMASLNYNEQFF; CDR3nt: TGTGCCAGCAGCTTATATATGGCTAGCCTTAATTACAATGAGCAGTTCTTC
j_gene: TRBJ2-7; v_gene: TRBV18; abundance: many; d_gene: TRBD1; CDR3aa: CASSPRQGTYEQYF; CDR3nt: TGTGCCAGCAGCCCCAGACAGGGGACCTACGAGCAGTACTTC
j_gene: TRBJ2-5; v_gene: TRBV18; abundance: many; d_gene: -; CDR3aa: CASSVVGVPEETQYF; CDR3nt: TGTGCCAGCTCCGTCGTCGGAGTACCGGAAGAGACCCAGTACTTC
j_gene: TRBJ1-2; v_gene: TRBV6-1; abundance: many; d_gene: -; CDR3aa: CASSGVGPYGYTF; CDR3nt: TGTGCCAGCAGTGGGGTCGGCCCTTATGGCTACACCTTC
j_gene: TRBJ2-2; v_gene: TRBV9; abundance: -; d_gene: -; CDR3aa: CASSPGPANGELFF; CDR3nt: TGTGCCAGCAGCCCGGGCCCAGCGAACGGGGAGCTGTTTTTT
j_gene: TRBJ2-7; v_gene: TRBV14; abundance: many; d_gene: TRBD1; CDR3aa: CASSLQMGDRGIDEQYF; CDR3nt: TGTGCCAGCAGCCTCCAAATGGGGGACAGGGGGATCGACGAGCAGTACTTC